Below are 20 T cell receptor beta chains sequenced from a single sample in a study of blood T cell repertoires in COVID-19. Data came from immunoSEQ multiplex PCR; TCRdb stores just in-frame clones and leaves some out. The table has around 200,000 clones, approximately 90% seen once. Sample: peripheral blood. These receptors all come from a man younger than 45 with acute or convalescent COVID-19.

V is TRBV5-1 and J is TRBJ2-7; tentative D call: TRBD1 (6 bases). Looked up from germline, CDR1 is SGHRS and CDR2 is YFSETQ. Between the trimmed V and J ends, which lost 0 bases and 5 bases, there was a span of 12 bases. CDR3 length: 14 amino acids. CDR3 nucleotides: TGCGCCAGCAGCTTGGGGACAGCTTTCAACGAGCAGTACTTC. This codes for CASSLGTAFNEQYF.

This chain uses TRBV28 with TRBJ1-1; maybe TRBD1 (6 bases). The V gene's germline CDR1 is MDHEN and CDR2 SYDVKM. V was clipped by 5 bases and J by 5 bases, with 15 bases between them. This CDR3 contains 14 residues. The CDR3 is CASSLVGGRTEAFF. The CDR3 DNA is TGTGCCAGCAGTCTCGTTGGGGGCAGGACTGAAGCTTTCTTT.

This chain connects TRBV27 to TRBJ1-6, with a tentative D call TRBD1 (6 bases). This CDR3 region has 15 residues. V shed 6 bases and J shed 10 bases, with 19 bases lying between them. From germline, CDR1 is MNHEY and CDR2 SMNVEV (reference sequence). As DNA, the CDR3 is TGTGCCAGCAGCCCACCGCGGGGGCTGGGGTCACCCCTCCACTTT. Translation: CASSPPRGLGSPLHF.

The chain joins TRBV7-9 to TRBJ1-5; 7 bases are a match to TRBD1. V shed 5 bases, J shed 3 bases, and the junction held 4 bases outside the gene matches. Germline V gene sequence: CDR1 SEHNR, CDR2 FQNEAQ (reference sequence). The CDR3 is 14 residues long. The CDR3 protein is CASSRDSTNQPQHF. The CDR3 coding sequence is TGTGCCAGCAGCCGGGACAGCACCAATCAGCCCCAGCATTTT.

In DNA, the CDR3 is TGTGCCAGCAGTTACTCTCCGACAGGGATTTACGAGCAGTACTTC. Residues: CASSYSPTGIYEQYF. This sequence joins TRBV6-2 or TRBV6-3 and TRBJ2-7, with TRBD1 identical over 7 bases. J lost 4 bases, V lost 0 bases, and 6 bases had no gene match. The CDR3 has 15 amino acids. Germline V lookup: CDR1 MNHEY, CDR2 SVGEGT.

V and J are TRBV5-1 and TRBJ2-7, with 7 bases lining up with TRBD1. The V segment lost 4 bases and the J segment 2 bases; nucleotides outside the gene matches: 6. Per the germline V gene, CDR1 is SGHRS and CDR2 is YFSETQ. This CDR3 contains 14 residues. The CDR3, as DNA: TGCGCCAGCAGCCGGGGACAGAATGCCTACGAGCAGTACTTC. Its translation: CASSRGQNAYEQYF.

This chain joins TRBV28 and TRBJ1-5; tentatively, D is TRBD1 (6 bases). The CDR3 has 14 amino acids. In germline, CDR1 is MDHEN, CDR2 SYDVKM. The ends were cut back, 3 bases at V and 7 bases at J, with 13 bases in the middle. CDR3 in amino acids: CASSFRDTAQPQHF. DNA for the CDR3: TGTGCCAGCAGTTTTAGGGACACAGCCCAGCCCCAGCATTTT.

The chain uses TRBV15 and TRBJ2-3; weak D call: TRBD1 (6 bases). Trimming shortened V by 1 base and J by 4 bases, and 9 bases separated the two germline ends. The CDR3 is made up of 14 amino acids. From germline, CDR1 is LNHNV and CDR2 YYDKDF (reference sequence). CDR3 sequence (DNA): TGTGCCACCAGCAGAGTAAAGGGGGCAGATACGCAGTATTTT. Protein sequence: CATSRVKGADTQYF.

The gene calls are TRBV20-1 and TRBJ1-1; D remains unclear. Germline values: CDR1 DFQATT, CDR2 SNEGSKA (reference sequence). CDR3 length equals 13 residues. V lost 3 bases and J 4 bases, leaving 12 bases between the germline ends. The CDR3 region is CSASQPPGTEAFF. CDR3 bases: TGCAGTGCTAGTCAACCTCCGGGCACTGAAGCTTTCTTT.

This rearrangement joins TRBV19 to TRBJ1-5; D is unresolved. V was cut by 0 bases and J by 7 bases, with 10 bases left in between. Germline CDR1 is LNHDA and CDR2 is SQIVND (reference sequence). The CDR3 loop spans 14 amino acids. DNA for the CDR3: TGTGCCAGTAGTATAGATCACGGAGGGCAGCCCCAGCATTTT. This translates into CASSIDHGGQPQHF.

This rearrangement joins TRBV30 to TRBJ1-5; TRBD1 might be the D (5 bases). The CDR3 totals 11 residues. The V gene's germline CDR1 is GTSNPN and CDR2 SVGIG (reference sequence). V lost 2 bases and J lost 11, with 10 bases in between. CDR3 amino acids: CAWSLGGSQHF. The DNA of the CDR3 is TGTGCCTGGAGTCTGGGGGGGTCCCAGCATTTT.

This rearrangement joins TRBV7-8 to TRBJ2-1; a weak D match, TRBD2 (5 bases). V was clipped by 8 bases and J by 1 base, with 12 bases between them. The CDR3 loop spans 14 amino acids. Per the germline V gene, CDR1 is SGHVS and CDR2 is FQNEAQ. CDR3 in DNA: TGTGCCAGCCGTGCCGGGAATTCCTACAATGAGCAGTTCTTC. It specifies CASRAGNSYNEQFF.

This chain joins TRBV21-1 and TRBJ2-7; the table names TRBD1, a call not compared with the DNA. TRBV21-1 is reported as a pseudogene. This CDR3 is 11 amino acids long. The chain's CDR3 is CASTQGNEQYF. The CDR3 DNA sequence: TGTGCCAGCACTCAGGGGAACGAGCAGTACTTC.

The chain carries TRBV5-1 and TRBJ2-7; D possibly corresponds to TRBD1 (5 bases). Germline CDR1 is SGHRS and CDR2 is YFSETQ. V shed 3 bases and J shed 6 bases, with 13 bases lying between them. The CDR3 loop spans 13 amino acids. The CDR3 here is CASSSSQGTEQYF. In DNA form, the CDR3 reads TGCGCCAGCAGCTCCTCTCAGGGAACCGAGCAGTACTTC.

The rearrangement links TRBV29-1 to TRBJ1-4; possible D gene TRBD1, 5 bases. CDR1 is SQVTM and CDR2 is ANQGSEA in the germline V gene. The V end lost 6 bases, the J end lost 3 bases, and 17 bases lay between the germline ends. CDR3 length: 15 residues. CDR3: CSVRKGQGANEKLFF. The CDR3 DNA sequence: TGCAGCGTCAGGAAGGGGCAGGGTGCTAATGAAAAACTGTTTTTT.

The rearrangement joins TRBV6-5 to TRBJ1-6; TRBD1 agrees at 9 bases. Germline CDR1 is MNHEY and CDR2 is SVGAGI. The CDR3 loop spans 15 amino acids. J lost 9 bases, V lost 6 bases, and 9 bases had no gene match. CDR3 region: CASSRGQGRGSPLHF. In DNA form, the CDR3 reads TGTGCCAGCAGCCGGGGACAGGGAAGAGGTTCACCCCTCCACTTT.

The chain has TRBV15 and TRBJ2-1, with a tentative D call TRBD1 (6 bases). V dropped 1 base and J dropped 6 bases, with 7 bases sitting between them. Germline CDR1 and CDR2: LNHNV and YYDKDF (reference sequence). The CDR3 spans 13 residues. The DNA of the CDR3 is TGTGCCACCAGCAGAGTCAGGGGCAATGAGCAGTTCTTC. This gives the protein CATSRVRGNEQFF.

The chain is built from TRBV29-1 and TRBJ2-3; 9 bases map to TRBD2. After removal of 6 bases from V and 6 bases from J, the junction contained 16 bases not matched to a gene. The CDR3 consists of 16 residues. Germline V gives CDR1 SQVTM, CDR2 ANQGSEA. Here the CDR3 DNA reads TGCAGCGTCCGTCCAAGGGCGGGAGGGGGTGGCGATACGCAGTATTTT. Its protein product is CSVRPRAGGGGDTQYF.

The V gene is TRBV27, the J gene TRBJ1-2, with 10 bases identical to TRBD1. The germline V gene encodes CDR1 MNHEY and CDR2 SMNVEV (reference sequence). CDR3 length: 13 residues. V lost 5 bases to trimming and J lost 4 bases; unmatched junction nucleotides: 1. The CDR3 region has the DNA TGTGCCAGCAGTCGACAGGGGGCCTATGGCTACACCTTC. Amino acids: CASSRQGAYGYTF.

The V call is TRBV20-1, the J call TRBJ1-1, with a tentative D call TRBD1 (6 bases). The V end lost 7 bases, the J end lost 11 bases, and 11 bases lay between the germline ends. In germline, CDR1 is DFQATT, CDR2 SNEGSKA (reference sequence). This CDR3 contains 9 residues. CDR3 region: CSGGPMAFF. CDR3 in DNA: TGCAGTGGGGGGCCGATGGCTTTCTTT.